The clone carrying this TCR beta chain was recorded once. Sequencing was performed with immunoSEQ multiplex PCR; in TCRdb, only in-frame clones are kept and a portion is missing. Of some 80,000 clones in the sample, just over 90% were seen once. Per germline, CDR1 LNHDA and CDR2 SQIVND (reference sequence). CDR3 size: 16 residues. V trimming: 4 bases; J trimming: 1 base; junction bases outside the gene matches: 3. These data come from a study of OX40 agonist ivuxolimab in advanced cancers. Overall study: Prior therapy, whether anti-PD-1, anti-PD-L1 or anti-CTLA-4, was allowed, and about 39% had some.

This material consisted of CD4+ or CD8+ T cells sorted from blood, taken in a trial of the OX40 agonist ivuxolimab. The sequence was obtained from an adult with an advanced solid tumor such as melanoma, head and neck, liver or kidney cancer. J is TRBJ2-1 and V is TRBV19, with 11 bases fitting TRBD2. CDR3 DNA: TGTGCCAGTAGTAGCGGGACTAGCGGATCCTACAATGAGCAGTTCTTC. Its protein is CASSSGTSGSYNEQFF.